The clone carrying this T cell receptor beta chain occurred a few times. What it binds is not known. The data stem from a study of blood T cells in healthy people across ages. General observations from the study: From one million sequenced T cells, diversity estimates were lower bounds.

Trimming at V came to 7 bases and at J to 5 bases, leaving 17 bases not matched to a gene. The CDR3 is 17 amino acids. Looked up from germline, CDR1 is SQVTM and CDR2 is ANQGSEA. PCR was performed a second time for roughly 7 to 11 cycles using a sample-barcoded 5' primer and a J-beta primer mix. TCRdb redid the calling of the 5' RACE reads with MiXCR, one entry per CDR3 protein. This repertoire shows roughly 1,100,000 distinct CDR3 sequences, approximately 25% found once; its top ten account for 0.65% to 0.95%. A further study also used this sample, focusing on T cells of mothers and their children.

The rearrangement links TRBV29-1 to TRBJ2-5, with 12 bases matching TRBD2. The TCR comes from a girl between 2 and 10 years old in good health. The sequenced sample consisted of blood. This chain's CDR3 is CSAGPPTSGRVGETQYF. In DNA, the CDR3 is TGCAGCGCTGGGCCTCCGACTAGCGGGAGAGTGGGGGAGACCCAGTACTTC.